These 19 T cell receptor beta chains came from one sample sequenced in a study of shared clonotypes between healthy human individuals. Clones were sequenced by immunoSEQ multiplex PCR, and TCRdb holds only the in-frame ones, with some missing. Of roughly 2.5 million clones listed, over 85% are singletons. The sequenced sample was naive CD4+ T cells sorted from blood. Subset specified: CD45RA+ positively selected. The receptor set was obtained from a man younger than 30 in good health.

This clone was found a few times. The genes are TRBV28 and TRBJ1-1; TRBD1 aligns across 8 bases. Germline CDR1 MDHEN, CDR2 SYDVKM. The trim removed 10 bases at V and 1 base at J, leaving 8 bases unmatched. The CDR3 is 14 amino acids. The CDR3: CATRTGGWNTEAFF. The CDR3 nucleotides are TGTGCCACCCGAACAGGGGGATGGAACACTGAAGCTTTCTTT.

This chain links TRBV28 with TRBJ1-6; 7 nucleotides agree with TRBD1. The V segment lost 6 bases and the J segment 7 bases; nucleotides outside the gene matches: 6. Germline V gene data show CDR1 as MDHEN and CDR2 as SYDVKM. The CDR3 runs 14 residues. DNA of the CDR3: TGTGCCAGCAGCCCGACAGGGTTGAATTCACCCCTCCACTTT. Residues: CASSPTGLNSPLHF.

The chain employs TRBV7-2 and TRBJ2-1; D unclear. This CDR3 has 11 residues. The germline CDR1 and CDR2 sequences are SGHTA and FQGNSA. Trimming removed 4 bases at V and 15 bases at J, with 13 bases between. The CDR3 is CASSSIHSSFF. CDR3 DNA sequence: TGTGCCAGCAGCTCTATCCACTCATCGTTCTTC.

V gene TRBV6-1 combines with J gene TRBJ2-5; weak D call: TRBD2 (6 bases). This CDR3 region has 15 residues. V dropped 6 bases and J dropped 5 bases, with 19 bases sitting between them. Germline V CDR1 and CDR2: MNHNS, SASEGT. The CDR3 sequence: CASRGVGGWRETQYF. Written as DNA, the CDR3 is TGTGCCAGCAGGGGCGTTGGGGGGTGGAGGGAGACCCAGTACTTC.

Comment on this clone: This sample includes further DNA sequences coding for the same CDR3. The gene calls are TRBV11-2 and TRBJ2-7; the match to TRBD2 covers 7 bases. V shed 0 bases and J 4 bases; nucleotides not matched to a gene: 3. This CDR3 region has 14 residues. Germline-derived CDR1 and CDR2 are SGHAT and FQNNGV. Written as DNA, the CDR3 is TGTGCCAGCAGCTTAGATCGACTAGCTTACGAGCAGTACTTC. This codes for CASSLDRLAYEQYF.

The chain couples TRBV25-1 to TRBJ1-4, with D possibly matching TRBD1 (5 bases). Germline V gene data show CDR1 as MGHDK and CDR2 as SYGVNS. V was clipped by 1 base and J by 2 bases, with 14 bases between them. This CDR3 region has 17 residues. The CDR3 nucleotides read TGTGCCAGCAGTGAATCGGGGGTGGGGAGGACTAATGAAAAACTGTTTTTT. Translating it yields CASSESGVGRTNEKLFF.

The CDR3, as DNA: TGTGCCAGAAGCAAAGACAGGGAGAACAATCAGCCCCAGCATTTT. Its protein product is CARSKDRENNQPQHF. The V call is TRBV7-5, the J call TRBJ1-5; the DNA was not used to check the table's D call, TRBD1. TRBV7-5 counts as a pseudogene. The CDR3 has 15 residues.

V is TRBV5-1 and J is TRBJ1-2; D might be TRBD1 (6 bases). Looked up from germline, CDR1 is SGHRS and CDR2 is YFSETQ. The CDR3 extends over 15 amino acids. V gave up 0 bases and J gave up 4 bases, with 13 bases separating them. In nucleotides, the CDR3 is TGCGCCAGCAGCTTGGAGGGGACACCTTTCTATGGCTACACCTTC. This gives the protein CASSLEGTPFYGYTF.

As concerns this clone: Other DNA sequences in this sample translate to the same CDR3. The chain recombines TRBV6-1 with TRBJ2-3; D tentatively fits TRBD1 or TRBD2 (5 bases each). V was shortened by 1 base and J by 0 bases, with 8 bases between the two germline ends. The CDR3 length is 15 residues. Germline values: CDR1 MNHNS, CDR2 SASEGT. The CDR3 DNA reads as TGTGCCAGCAGTGAAGGGGGGTCAAGCACAGATACGCAGTATTTT. This translates into CASSEGGSSTDTQYF.

The chain recombines TRBV6-1 with TRBJ2-7; D possibly matches TRBD1 or TRBD2 (5 bases each). Germline CDR1 reads MNHNS; CDR2 reads SASEGT. The CDR3 has 15 residues. V lost 3 bases and J lost 1, with 13 bases in between. DNA of the CDR3: TGTGCCAGCAGTGACCCGGGACGGATTTCCTACGAGCAGTACTTC. Residues: CASSDPGRISYEQYF.

The V call is TRBV19, the J call TRBJ2-3; TRBD2 matches 9 bases. V lost 2 bases and J lost 4; bases outside the gene matches: 10. Germline CDR1 reads LNHDA; CDR2 reads SQIVND (reference sequence). The CDR3 consists of 17 residues. DNA of the CDR3: TGTGCCAGTAGTATATACGAGGCGGGAGGGTTTTCAGATACGCAGTATTTT. Protein: CASSIYEAGGFSDTQYF.

In its sample, this clone was seen a few times. Other DNA sequences within the sample encode an identical CDR3. The V gene is TRBV9, the J gene TRBJ1-6; D remains unclear. The CDR3 loop spans 13 amino acids. Deletions cut 3 bases from V and 7 bases from J, with 8 bases between. CDR1 is SGDLS, CDR2 YYNGEE, per germline. CDR3 nucleotides: TGTGCCAGCAGCGCGGACGGGAATTCACCCCTCCACTTT. Its translation is CASSADGNSPLHF.

The J gene is TRBJ2-1, the V gene TRBV7-8; TRBD2 matches at 8 bases. The ends lost 7 bases at V and 0 bases at J; junction bases unmatched: 2. The CDR3 spans 14 residues. Germline V gene lookup returns CDR1 SGHVS and CDR2 FQNEAQ. In nucleotides, the CDR3 is TGTGCCAGCACAAGCGGGAGCTCCTACAATGAGCAGTTCTTC. It translates to CASTSGSSYNEQFF. Full variable domain (rest looked up from reference TRBV7-8 and TRBJ2-1): GAGVSQSPRYKVAKRGQDVALRCDPISGHVSLFWYQQALGQGPEFLTYFQNEAQLDKSGLPSDRFFAERPEGSVSTLKIQRTQQEDSAVYLCASTSGSSYNEQFFGPGTRLTVL.

V usage is TRBV2 and J usage is TRBJ2-5; 8 bases agree with TRBD1. The CDR3 totals 13 residues. The junction had 3 bases not matched to a gene; V was cut back by 8 bases and J by 1 base. Germline V gene lookup returns CDR1 SNHLY and CDR2 FYNNEI. The CDR3 reads CASGGQGQETQYF. The CDR3 region has the DNA TGTGCCAGCGGAGGACAGGGCCAAGAGACCCAGTACTTC. Looking up the rest from reference TRBV2 and TRBJ2-5 gives the full variable domain: EPEVTQTPSHQVTQMGQEVILRCVPISNHLYFYWYRQILGQKVEFLVSFYNNEISEKSEIFDDQFSVERPDGSNFTLKIRSTKLEDSAMYFCASGGQGQETQYFGPGTRLLVL.

The V gene is TRBV5-1, the J gene TRBJ2-7, with 7 bases fitting TRBD2. V gave up 4 bases and J gave up 2 bases; unmatched junction bases: 3. The CDR3 consists of 13 residues. Germline lookup yields CDR1 SGHRS and CDR2 YFSETQ. The CDR3 protein is CASSPTSPYEQYF. CDR3 bases: TGCGCCAGCAGCCCGACTAGCCCCTACGAGCAGTACTTC.

As concerns this clone: The sample carries other DNA sequences with the same CDR3. The rearrangement uses TRBV6-1 and TRBJ2-7; 10 nucleotides match TRBD1. The germline V gene encodes CDR1 MNHNS and CDR2 SASEGT. V shed 8 bases and J 0 bases; nucleotides not matched to a gene: 4. This CDR3 has 14 amino acids. CDR3 protein: CASLRDRGSYEQYF. In nucleotides, the CDR3 is TGTGCCAGCCTTCGGGACAGGGGCTCCTACGAGCAGTACTTC.

V and J are TRBV11-2 and TRBJ2-5; weak D call: TRBD1 (8 bases). V was cut by 1 base and J by 5 bases, with 17 bases left in between. The CDR3 runs 16 residues. Germline V gene lookup returns CDR1 SGHAT and CDR2 FQNNGV. The CDR3 DNA reads as TGTGCCAGCAGCTTAGGGTTACAGGGGGGGGCGGAGACCCAGTACTTC. Translation gives CASSLGLQGGAETQYF. The whole variable domain, remainder taken from reference TRBV11-2 and TRBJ2-5, is EAGVAQSPRYKIIEKRQSVAFWCNPISGHATLYWYQQILGQGPKLLIQFQNNGVVDDSQLPKDRFSAERLKGVDSTLKIQPAKLEDSAVYLCASSLGLQGGAETQYFGPGTRLLVL.

This clone has a single count. This sequence joins TRBV10-3 and TRBJ2-7; 9 bases are a match to TRBD2. CDR3 length: 15 amino acids. Looked up from germline, CDR1 is ENHRY and CDR2 is SYGVKD. The junction had 9 bases not matched to a gene; V was cut back by 4 bases and J by 5 bases. The CDR3 protein is CAISAGLAGKNEQYF. CDR3 coding DNA: TGTGCCATCAGTGCGGGGCTAGCGGGAAAGAACGAGCAGTACTTC.

The V gene is TRBV7-9, the J gene TRBJ2-5; D is perhaps TRBD1 (6 bases). V was pared by 5 bases and J by 5 bases, with 15 bases between. This CDR3 has 14 residues. Germline V gives CDR1 SEHNR, CDR2 FQNEAQ (reference sequence). The CDR3: CASSPQGPGETQYF. In DNA, the CDR3 is TGTGCCAGCAGCCCCCAGGGGCCGGGGGAGACCCAGTACTTC.